This T cell receptor (beta chain) was identified in a study of blood T cell repertoires in COVID-19. Study in general: Sources were T cells, B-cell-depleted T cells, or PBMCs; the material itself was cDNA or gDNA.

Under the authors' procedure: Estimates of nucleated cell counts were drawn from the amplification of reference gene primers. TCRdb's copy holds only in-frame clones and misses some; the assay was immunoSEQ multiplex PCR. From that table come the V and J calls and clone size; the DNA was used to work out D and trimming. This repertoire shows about 270,000 clones, around 93% found once; its top ten account for 2.5% to 3%. Adults between about 18 and 89 years of age took part from some 25 US areas. A PCR-confirmed or clinician-diagnosed COVID-19 case had contacted exposed participants within 2 weeks of entry. The receptor was derived from a man between 40 and 49 years old who had been exposed to COVID-19. Input material: PBMCs or T cells enriched from blood (not recorded which).

CDR3 in DNA: TGCAGCGTCATTCTAGCGGGAGCTAGCTCCTACAATGAGCAGTTCTTC. Amino acids: CSVILAGASSYNEQFF. The rearrangement uses TRBV29-1 and TRBJ2-1; TRBD2 matches 10 bases. CDR1 and CDR2 (germline): SQVTM, ANQGSEA. After removal of 6 bases from V and 0 bases from J, the junction contained 8 bases not matched to a gene. This CDR3 region has 16 residues.